This TCR beta chain was sequenced in a study of OX40 agonist ivuxolimab in advanced cancers. Across the whole study: Under the entry rules, prior anti-PD-1, anti-PD-L1 or anti-CTLA-4 therapy was allowed, and roughly 43% had some.

After removal of 2 bases from V and 3 bases from J, the junction contained 2 bases not matched to a gene. Looked up from germline, CDR1 is SGDLS and CDR2 is YYNGEE. This CDR3 has 14 amino acids. Clones were sequenced by immunoSEQ multiplex PCR, and TCRdb holds only the in-frame ones, with some missing. This table has 45,000 or so clones, roughly 78% appearing once. Prior autoimmune disease or systemic immunosuppression barred patients. This sequence originates from an adult with an advanced solid tumor such as melanoma, head and neck, liver or kidney cancer. Source: CD4+ or CD8+ T cells sorted from blood, taken in a trial of the OX40 agonist ivuxolimab. The chain couples TRBV9 to TRBJ1-2; 9 bases line up with TRBD1. The CDR3 DNA follows: TGTGCCAGCAGCGTTGGGACAGGGCACTATGGCTACACCTTC. This gives the protein CASSVGTGHYGYTF.